This TCR beta chain was obtained from a study of CD8 T cells in ankylosing spondylitis. One entry per CDR3 protein results from TCRdb running MiXCR on the 5' RACE reads. The table shows 210,000 or so distinct CDR3 sequences, with about a quarter occurring only once. This receptor was obtained from a male donor with ankylosing spondylitis or in good health (not recorded which). The sample was blood, either unsorted or a sorted T cell fraction (not recorded which).

The CDR3 bases are TGCAGTGCTAGAGATCTGGTACAGAATAGAGGAGGCTACACCTTC. As protein: CSARDLVQNRGGYTF. The V and J genes are TRBV20-1 and TRBJ1-2; D is ambiguous. The CDR3 runs to 15 residues. Deletions cut 0 bases from V and 8 bases from J, with 19 bases between. Germline-derived CDR1 and CDR2 are DFQATT and SNEGSKA (reference sequence).